This T cell receptor (beta chain) was observed in a study of CD8 T cells in Susac syndrome. Trimming took 5 bases from V and 2 from J, leaving 16 bases between them. CDR3 length equals 15 residues. With random hexamers, roughly 0.45 to 1 ug RNA was reverse transcribed. immunoSEQ multiplex PCR amplified TCR beta CDR3 across 54 Vbeta, 13 Jbeta. MiXCR, run by TCRdb on the immunoSEQ multiplex PCR reads, gives a single entry per CDR3 protein. The table has about 250,000 distinct CDR3 sequences, about 94% seen once. The TCR originated in a human donor with multiple sclerosis. The chain carries TRBV12-3 or TRBV12-4 and TRBJ2-7, with a weak D call TRBD1 (5 bases). The sequenced sample consisted of CD4+ T cells from PBMCs. The DNA for the CDR3 is TGTGCCAGCAGTCCCCAAGGGGTTGGGACCTACGAGCAGTACTTC. Translating gives CASSPQGVGTYEQYF.